This is a list of T cell receptor beta chains from one sample in a study of control samples from healthy donors and cancer patients. Assay: immunoSEQ multiplex PCR; the TCRdb copy retains only in-frame clones and omits some. Among 90,000 to 150,000 clones, around nine tenths were seen once, and the ten largest hold roughly 12%. Sequenced: blood. These receptor sequences come from a man under 40 in good health. Both conserved end residues are part of each CDR3. The D gene is left open where the match is weak. Some rows have no size entry. The others give once, few or many, or a class for an expanded clone.

clone_size,j_call,d_call,v_call,cdr3_nt,cdr3_aa
-,TRBJ1-2,-,TRBV7-9,TGTGCCAGCAGCTTAAACTTAGCTAACTATGGCTACACCTTC,CASSLNLANYGYTF
-,TRBJ1-3,-,TRBV10-1,TGCGCCAGCAGTGACAACAGCCCCTCTGGAAACACCATATATTTT,CASSDNSPSGNTIYF
once,TRBJ1-5,TRBD1,TRBV2,TGTGCCAGCAGTGACTTAGGACAGGTCCCAAATCAGCCCCAGCATTTT,CASSDLGQVPNQPQHF
-,TRBJ2-5,-,TRBV12-3/TRBV12-4,TGTGCCAGCAGTTTTAGCGGAGAGACCCAGTACTTC,CASSFSGETQYF
-,TRBJ2-2,-,TRBV2,TGTGCCAGCAGTGACGGAGGACCAACGAACACCGGGGAGCTGTTTTTT,CASSDGGPTNTGELFF
-,TRBJ1-1,-,TRBV29-1,TGCAGCGTTACCAGGGGCACTGAAGCTTTCTTT,CSVTRGTEAFF
-,TRBJ2-2,TRBD1,TRBV18,TGTGCCAGCTCACCCGGGACAGGGGACACCGGGGAGCTGTTTTTT,CASSPGTGDTGELFF
once,TRBJ1-1,TRBD1,TRBV28,TGTGCCAGCAGTTCTCCGACAGGGCAAATGAACACTGAAGCTTTCTTT,CASSSPTGQMNTEAFF
-,TRBJ1-4,-,TRBV13,TGTGCCAGCAGCTTCGCCGAGGAAAAACTGTTTTTT,CASSFAEEKLFF
-,TRBJ1-3,TRBD1,TRBV5-1,TGCGCCAGCAGCTTGACAGGGGCCGTCCCCTCTGGAAACACCATATATTTT,CASSLTGAVPSGNTIYF
-,TRBJ1-2,-,TRBV5-8,TGTGCCAGCAGGTCCCACACAGAAGGCTACACCTTC,CASRSHTEGYTF
once,TRBJ2-3,TRBD2,TRBV9,TGTGCCAGCAGCGCGATAGCGGGGATGGGAGATACGCAGTATTTT,CASSAIAGMGDTQYF
-,TRBJ2-5,TRBD2,TRBV29-1,TGCAGCGTTGCGCCGGGACTACAAGAGACCCAGTACTTC,CSVAPGLQETQYF
once,TRBJ2-1,TRBD1,TRBV10-1,TGCGCCAGCAGCCGGACAGGAAACTCCTACAATGAGCAGTTCTTC,CASSRTGNSYNEQFF
-,TRBJ1-1,-,TRBV12-3/TRBV12-4,TGTGCCAGCGGGACTTGGAGTAACACTGAAGCTTTCTTT,CASGTWSNTEAFF
-,TRBJ2-5,-,TRBV24-1,TGTGCCACCAGTGATCTGGGGACACCCCAAGGGGAGACCCAGTACTTC,CATSDLGTPQGETQYF
-,TRBJ1-2,-,TRBV10-3,TGTGCCATCAGCCTTGTGGGGAATGGCTACACCTTC,CAISLVGNGYTF
-,TRBJ1-5,-,TRBV6-1,TGTGCCAGCAGTGAGGGGGGTCGGAGTCAGCCCCAGCATTTT,CASSEGGRSQPQHF
once,TRBJ1-5,-,TRBV6-5,TGTGCCAGCAGGCTCAGTCGTTATCAGCCCCAGCATTTT,CASRLSRYQPQHF
-,TRBJ1-1,-,TRBV5-1,TGCGCCAGCAAAGGGACGGTGAACACTGAAGCTTTCTTT,CASKGTVNTEAFF
few,TRBJ2-7,-,TRBV2,TGTGCCAGCAGTGTGGAGGGACTCTACGAGCAGTACTTC,CASSVEGLYEQYF
-,TRBJ2-1,-,TRBV10-1,TGCGCCAGCAGTGAGTCGAAAGGGCTATCCTACAATGAGCAGTTCTTC,CASSESKGLSYNEQFF
-,TRBJ1-5,TRBD1,TRBV29-1,TGCAGCGTGATTTTTGGACAGGGAAGGAATCAGCCCCAGCATTTT,CSVIFGQGRNQPQHF
-,TRBJ1-2,-,TRBV3-1/TRBV3-2,TGTGCCAGCAGCCCCAGGGGAGCGAACTATGGCTACACCTTC,CASSPRGANYGYTF
-,TRBJ1-2,TRBD1,TRBV5-8,TGTGCCAGCAGCTGGGCAGGGGGCGCGGCCGTCTATGGCTACACCTTC,CASSWAGGAAVYGYTF